This T cell receptor (beta chain) was retrieved from a study of cytomegalovirus exposure and HLA in healthy donors (dated by TCRdb to 2016 to 2017). Describing the broader study: In an earlier analysis of around 540 of the donors, about 260 Gb of sequence data and just under 120 million unique TCR beta sequences from roughly 190 million T cells were reported. An early release that covered about 600 HLA-typed donors contained about 290 gigabases of sequencing data and 80 million or so unique TCR sequences. Among the 398 genotyped donors, around 81% belonged to the genetic ancestry cluster associated with self-reported Caucasian donors. The study was designed to test whether signatures of past pathogen exposure could be identified by cataloging public T cell receptors. Using immunosequencing, the study profiled T cell repertoires from about 620 subjects and related those repertoires to cytomegalovirus serostatus. Along with the approximately 650-subject first cohort, a separate validation cohort of over a hundred different subjects was used. To predict cytomegalovirus infection status, the study brought together high-throughput TCR immunosequencing, statistical association of individual TCRs with disease status, and machine learning. To study patterns of TCR occurrence, a later analysis re-analyzed previously published TCR beta repertoires from 500 to 850 donors and added high-resolution HLA genotyping. Rather than using new phenotypic data, the later analysis identified candidate immune exposures from TCR beta sequences and from how often those sequences occurred across donors. An earlier analysis of 500 to 650 of the donors applied high-throughput TCR beta sequencing to assess whether each TCR beta V gene segment acted as functional or pseudogenic. Alongside the repertoire data, information on donor age, sex, ethnicity and CMV serostatus was compiled. A later genetic analysis took genome-wide SNP genotypes for 398 of the 666 donors and used that subset as a discovery cohort. All discovery cohort repertoires had been generated using a single sequencing platform. HLA typing covered class I and class II loci at four-digit resolution. The number of donors typed differed by locus, with about 629-630 for A, B, C, DRB1 and DQB1, roughly 520 for DQA1, 606 for DPA1, and some 450 for DPB1. Four or five DR-DQ haplotypes were handled as single units for association and clustering, since linkage in the cohort was strong. Among about 370 genotyped donors of the cohort, an average of around 250,000 unique TCR beta nucleotide sequences was sequenced per donor, of which about 18% were non-productive. Findings and caveats that apply to the study as a whole: In a later genetic analysis, a missense DCLRE1C variant was associated with V-gene and J-gene trimming of TCR beta chains, and the association was replicated in an independent cohort. A cluster of highly shared sequence variants was judged likely to be a technical artifact of the sequencing pipeline. Some IMGT-functional V segments, including TRBV6-2 and TRBV6-3, could not be distinguished by the 87-base-pair reads and were therefore excluded. In this cohort, only TCR beta chains were sequenced, and detectable features were limited by the absence of alpha or paired-chain data. A later analysis found that most CMV-associated TCR beta chains appeared HLA-restricted, with HLA associations seemingly driven largely by CMV exposure. It was suggested by the authors that the approach could potentially be generalized to other disease states and immunological phenotypes. In a later analysis, the rate of TCR association differed among HLA loci, with DRB1 alleles having the most associated TCRs and HLA-C alleles having the fewest. In a later analysis, HLA-associated TCR beta chains showed more clonal expansion and lower generation probabilities than non-associated chains that were equally common. Presence/absence analyses assumed roughly uniform sequencing depth across donors, an assumption that may not hold. A further reported finding was that TCR beta sequences accurately predicted the HLA-A and HLA-B alleles for most subjects in the first cohort. The study gave a list of 150 to 200 TCR beta chains associated with cytomegalovirus. Cytomegalovirus status was reported to be diagnosed by the classifier with high specificity and sensitivity in both the original and validation cohorts. CMV serostatus was the only immune exposure information available for the cohort. Because counts were too low, about 18 rarely observed V segments, including chromosome 9 orphons, were excluded from the earlier analysis of 587 of the donors. In an earlier analysis of 587 of the donors, most TCR beta V segments were observed in productive rearrangements about 87% or about 30% of the time, broadly matching IMGT annotations. A few of the identified cytomegalovirus-associated TCR beta chains were confirmed in vitro to be specific for cytomegalovirus antigens. Correlated functional status among segregating V segments might reflect linkage disequilibrium, but an unknown experimental factor could not be ruled out. When HLA alleles, especially DR and DQ, strongly co-occurred, attributing TCR associations to individual alleles was difficult. While some public TCRs were present in many individuals, most TCR sequences turned up only very rarely across donors. HLA typing was unavailable for some donors at each locus, so association tests used only the typed subset. At a false discovery rate of 0.05, a later analysis linked 16,000 or so TCR beta sequences to specific HLA alleles. A later genetic analysis reported fewer N-insertions in productive TCRs among donors in an Asian-associated ancestry cluster than the roughly 640-donor mean. A later analysis reported that several top co-occurrence clusters appeared linked to parvovirus B19, influenza, CMV and Epstein-Barr virus.

Per the germline V gene, MGHDK is the CDR1 and SYGVNS is the CDR2. There are 15 amino acids in the CDR3, from cysteine to phenylalanine inclusive. Only the CDR3 part of the read is kept: 45 bases, read in frame from the first base. Germline trimming: 1 base from V, 4 bases from J; junction bases outside gene matches: 6. Details on this clone: Its antigen is not yet known. Per-base quality was not reported, and no clone a single base away is much larger than it.

The cohort consisted of 600 to 700 healthy bone marrow donors. All cohort members were sampled while nominally healthy, although unrecorded immune exposures were likely present. The donor tested CMV seropositive and was one of the 289 seropositive cohort members. Every donor gave a peripheral blood sample, and the peripheral blood mononuclear cells from that sample were used for TCR beta sequencing. Genomic DNA was extracted from the blood cell samples with the Qiagen DNeasy Blood Extraction Kit. Library preparation used the immunoSEQ multiplex PCR assay. For the multiplex PCR, a mixture combining 60 forward primers for TCR Vbeta segments and 13 reverse primers for TCR Jbeta segments was used. Amplification of the CDR3 region of rearranged TCR beta genes was performed with a multiplex PCR assay on genomic DNA. The amplified TCR beta libraries were sequenced on the Illumina HiSeq System as 87-base-pair reads. On the authors' methods: Across the roughly 670 repertoires, a later analysis counted 75 million to 90 million unique TCR beta chains, roughly 11 million of which were shared by at least two donors. To remove PCR and sequencing errors, raw reads were error-corrected and collapsed into unique sequences using a nearest-neighbor algorithm that merged closely related sequences. Alignment of CDR3 sequences to IMGT reference sequences was used to assign V, D and J gene segments. For a sequence to be retained, a match of at least six nucleotides to both a V gene segment and a J gene segment was required. Rearrangements were called productive when the CDR3 lacked stop codons and stayed in frame with V and J; all others were non-productive. CDR3 was defined according to IMGT convention as the region running from the second conserved V-encoded cysteine to the conserved J-encoded phenylalanine. In an earlier analysis of around 540 of the donors, sequences lacking an unambiguous match to a single V gene segment were excluded. An earlier analysis of several hundred of the donors classified V segments as functional when productive rearrangements were above 56.7% and as segregating when the standard deviation between donors was above 5%. A statistical classification framework was developed to diagnose cytomegalovirus status using the catalog of TCR beta chain sequences. In a later analysis, V and J genes were assigned by comparing TCR nucleotide sequences against IMGT/GENE-DB human TR gene sequences. A later analysis assigned CDR3 sequences and most-parsimonious VDJ recombination scenarios with the TCRdist pipeline. In a later analysis, each TCR beta chain was defined by its CDR3 amino acid sequence together with its V-gene family, and reads without a unique V-gene family were excluded. As a way to deal with suspected cross-contamination and a sequencing artifact, a later analysis dropped 500 to 700 nucleotide sequences that were highly shared and had low generation probability. A later analysis calculated a clonal expansion index for each public chain from normalized within-repertoire ranks of inferred template counts. Generation probabilities in a later analysis came from a VDJ recombination model fitted to out-of-frame rearrangements, and those results were checked against IGoR. In a later analysis, hypergeometric tests were used to score TCR-TCR, TCR-HLA and TCR-CMV co-occurrence, with a repertoire-size bias correction applied to TCR pairs. To estimate false discovery rates, a later analysis permuted the HLA or CMV assignments 20 times. A later analysis grouped co-occurring TCRs with DBSCAN, adding TCRdist sequence similarity when clustering within HLA-allele-positive subsets. Repertoires with fewer than 30,000 or more than 120,000 public chains, plus five repertoires with anomalous nucleotide sharing, were excluded from co-occurrence clustering. Not all clones reach the TCRdb copy of this immuneACCESS table, which keeps in-frame sequences only. Checked studies attribute under half of the gap to unresolved V genes and leave the rest unexplained. V and J calls and clone size follow that table, whereas D and trimming were derived from the DNA. For this sample the table gives 90,000 to 120,000 clones, of which more than 75% were detected only once. 2% to 3% of the sample goes to the ten largest clones.

Sequencing was performed on PBMCs. The receptor was derived from a young man in good health and CMV-seropositive. The V and J segments used are TRBV25-1 and TRBJ1-2; TRBD1 agrees with 7 junctional bases. CDR3 reads: CASSESGQPIYGYTF. The sequenced DNA: TGTGCCAGCAGTGAATCGGGACAGCCCATCTATGGCTACACCTTC.